This T cell receptor beta chain is drawn from a study of T cell clones after liver transplantation (dated by TCRdb to about 2019). Describing the broader study: ITN030ST, the source of the samples, was a randomized trial that attempted immunosuppression withdrawal within 2 years of liver transplantation. Donor-reactive T cell clones were identified by TCRbeta sequencing after a pre-transplant mixed lymphocyte reaction and then tracked in post-transplant blood. Tolerance meant complete immunosuppression withdrawal for at least one year without liver enzymes rising beyond twice the upper limit of normal. Subjects received no induction therapy and standard immunosuppression until randomization at 12-24 months post-transplant. Of the eight recipients, three were HCV-positive, while the remaining recipients had been transplanted for non-autoimmune, non-viral indications. Third party-reactive TCRbeta sequences from pre-transplant MLRs were also identified as an antigen-independent comparator for donor-reactive sequences. Blood samples were collected pre-transplant, pre-randomization before withdrawal, and post-randomization after either full withdrawal or failed withdrawal. A cohort of 8 liver transplant recipients was studied, of whom 3 were classified as tolerant and 5 as non-tolerant.

The sample's time point label is to be understood as: pre-transplant. Unstimulated PBMCs, after thawing, were stained for CD3, CD4 and CD8 and then FACS-sorted into CD3+CD4+ and CD3+CD8+ populations. Randomization to immunosuppression withdrawal applied to every one of the 8 studied subjects. Genomic DNA was isolated with the Qiagen DNeasy Blood and Tissue Kit. Note on this clone: Its antigen specificity is not known. Base qualities were left out, and no much larger clone turns up one base away.

Frozen genomic DNA underwent high-throughput TCRbeta CDR3 sequencing by immunoSEQ, including PCR amplification, mapping, bias correction and internal controls. As for the original processing: Productive rearrangements were kept, and unique TCRbeta sequences were defined by CDR3 nucleotide sequence plus V and J gene. A sequence counted as donor-reactive only if the sequence showed at least 5-fold expansion in CFSE-low cells compared with unstimulated pre-transplant cells and had a frequency of at least 0.01%. Per-subject minimum frequency thresholds, based on the lowest-template unstimulated sample, ensured at least 90% detection power. Jensen-Shannon divergence between the top 1000 TCRbeta sequences post- versus pre-transplant served as the measure of repertoire turnover. Changes in detection of donor-reactive sequences were assessed with two-sided Fisher's exact tests. Held by TCRdb, this immuneACCESS table contains in-frame sequences only and omits some clones. Under half of the omission traces to an unresolved V gene where checked; the cause of the rest is unknown. V and J calls and clone size are given by that table; D and trimming were obtained from the DNA. Counted in this sample were 95,000 to 110,000 clones; 82% of them appeared once. 0.8% to 1% of the sample goes to the ten largest clones.

The cysteine opens and the phenylalanine closes a CDR3 of 15 amino acids. CDR3 DNA only is kept here, 45 bases in frame from base 1. CDR1 and CDR2 (SGHKS, YYEKEE) derive from the germline V gene (reference sequence). V is cut by 1 base and J by 1 base, and the space between the germline ends is 10 bases. Results and caveats for the whole study, not just this receptor: Since no allograft tissue specimens were available, donor-reactive T cells may have migrated into the graft instead of being deleted. Low numbers of available donor cells limited the measurable donor-reactive repertoire in two subjects. Once repertoire turnover was taken into account, donor-reactive detection showed a significant reduction for CD4 in 7 of 8 subjects and for CD8 in 8 of 8. Donor-reactive sequences decreased more than third party-reactive sequences, which suggests partial antigen-specific deletion that was not related to withdrawal success. In most of the 8 subjects, regardless of tolerance or HCV status, circulating donor-reactive CD4 TCRbeta sequences dropped significantly post-transplant. The conclusions were preliminary, being limited by small, heterogeneous patient numbers and by non-standardized post-transplant time points.

The TCR sequence derives from a human donor who received a liver transplant. This receptor chain uses TRBV5-5 and TRBJ2-3, with the D segment identity uncertain. The sample was CD4+ T cells from blood, taken before liver transplant. The bases are TGTGCCAGCAGCTTGTTGGTAGGTGGCACAGATACGCAGTATTTT. Translated, it gives CASSLLVGGTDTQYF.